The TCR beta chain under discussion was sequenced for a study of blood T cells in healthy people across ages. Study information: About one barcoded TCR beta cDNA was captured per two T cells.

Together with a sample-barcoded 5' primer, a J-beta primer mix was included in a second PCR lasting roughly 6 to 12 cycles. All cDNA molecules were each tagged by a template-switch adaptor with 12 random nucleotides. TCRdb re-analysed the 5' RACE reads in MiXCR, keeping a single row per CDR3 protein. The data show roughly 650,000 distinct CDR3 sequences, roughly 32% seen once. About this clonotype: Its antigen is not known.

Study-wide results and caveats: Estimated diversity across one million T cells was deemed an underestimate.

This clonotype was sampled from a woman at least 80 years old in good health. Sequencing input: blood.

The chain's CDR3 is CASSQDLLGENTEAFF. The CDR3 nucleotides are TGCGCCAGCAGCCAAGATTTGTTAGGCGAGAACACTGAAGCTTTCTTT. The chain couples TRBV4-3 to TRBJ1-1; D is undetermined. The CDR3 spans 16 residues. The germline gives CDR1 LGHNA, CDR2 YSLEER. Trimming took 0 bases from V and 1 from J, leaving 12 bases between them.